These T cell receptor beta chains were read from a single sample in a study of T cell changes during pregnancy in multiple sclerosis. TCRdb's table, derived via immunoSEQ multiplex PCR, lists solely in-frame clones and lacks some. The sample contains some 38,000 clones, 88% of which appear only once. Sequencing used CD8+ T cells from peripheral blood mononuclear cells, obtained in the third trimester of pregnancy. The receptor source for this set is a female donor with multiple sclerosis, enrolled in a pregnancy study. CDR3s include the opening cysteine and the closing phenylalanine or tryptophan. D genes are given only for firm matches. Clone size is stated in some rows and not others, as once, few, many or a class when expanded.

D,size,J,V,DNA,CDR3
-,once,TRBJ2-5,TRBV5-6,TGTGCCAGCAGTCCCGGGACACCCCCCCTACGTGGGCAGTACTTC,CASSPGTPPLRGQYF
TRBD1,-,TRBJ2-1,TRBV6-1,TGTGCCAGCAGTGAATTGAGGGGGACAGGGGCGCGGAATGAGCAGTTCTTC,CASSELRGTGARNEQFF
TRBD1,once,TRBJ2-5,TRBV5-4,TGTGCCAGCAGCGCACCGGGACAGGGGGTTCGAGAGACCCAGTACTTC,CASSAPGQGVRETQYF
TRBD1,-,TRBJ1-6,TRBV9,TGTGCCAGCAGCGCCAGATCACAGGGGTGGAATTCACCCCTCCACTTT,CASSARSQGWNSPLHF
TRBD1,-,TRBJ2-7,TRBV5-4,TGTGCCAGCAGCACGGGACAGCCTCCCTTGTACGAGCAGTACTTC,CASSTGQPPLYEQYF
-,-,TRBJ1-1,TRBV9,TGTGCCAGCAGCGGCCGGACAGACAGGACTGAAGCTTTCTTT,CASSGRTDRTEAFF
-,-,TRBJ1-1,TRBV29-1,TGCAGCGTAACCAGGGGTGCTGAAGCTTTCTTT,CSVTRGAEAFF
TRBD1,-,TRBJ2-5,TRBV15,TGTGCCACCAGCAAAGGACAGGGCCCCTCAGGGGCCCAGTACTTC,CATSKGQGPSGAQYF
-,-,TRBJ2-7,TRBV4-2,TGTGCCAGCAGCTTAGGAGGTGCGAGCTCCTACGAGCAGTACTTC,CASSLGGASSYEQYF
-,once,TRBJ1-2,TRBV6-5,TGTGCCAGCACCGGTTTCGTGGCAGGGAAGCCTGGCTACACCTTC,CASTGFVAGKPGYTF
-,-,TRBJ1-2,TRBV2,TGTGCCAGCAGTGAAGCGATGAGGGGGTCCTATGGCTACACCTTC,CASSEAMRGSYGYTF
TRBD1,-,TRBJ1-2,TRBV6-5,TGTGCCAGCAGTTACGGACAGGGCCTCCGCTACACCTTC,CASSYGQGLRYTF
TRBD2,-,TRBJ2-5,TRBV7-8,TGTGCCAGCAGCCCCAGACTAGCGGGGGTTATTCAGACCCAGTACTTC,CASSPRLAGVIQTQYF
-,-,TRBJ2-7,TRBV5-1,TGCGCCAGCAGCTTGAGGTCGGGAGAGACCTACGAGCAGTACTTC,CASSLRSGETYEQYF
-,-,TRBJ1-2,TRBV19,TGTGCCAGTAGCCTGGGGGGGGGCTCGTACTATGGCTACACCTTC,CASSLGGGSYYGYTF
-,once,TRBJ2-2,TRBV7-9,TGTGCCAGCAGCACAGGGTCGGACACCGGGGAGCTGTTTTTT,CASSTGSDTGELFF
-,-,TRBJ2-2,TRBV7-9,TGTGCCAGCAGCACACCCACCGGGACAAGGAGGACCGGGGAGCTGTTTTTT,CASSTPTGTRRTGELFF
TRBD1,few,TRBJ1-5,TRBV27,TGTGCCAGCAAATTGCAGGGGGCGGGTCAGCCCCAGCATTTT,CASKLQGAGQPQHF
-,-,TRBJ2-2,TRBV9,TGTGCCAGCAGCGTAGATCCCGCCAGGGTTAGGACCGGGGAGCTGTTTTTT,CASSVDPARVRTGELFF
-,-,TRBJ2-3,TRBV11-2,TGTGCCAGCAGCTTAAGGCAGGGGTTGGCGTTAACAGATACGCAGTATTTT,CASSLRQGLALTDTQYF
TRBD2,-,TRBJ2-1,TRBV7-9,TGTGCCAGCAGCAAACCACTAGCGGGGGGGCTCGAGGATGAGCAGTTCTTC,CASSKPLAGGLEDEQFF
TRBD2,few,TRBJ2-5,TRBV11-2,TGTGCCAGCAGCTTTGGCGGGGGGAGAGAGACCCAGTACTTC,CASSFGGGRETQYF
TRBD1,-,TRBJ2-3,TRBV4-2,TGTGCCAGCAGCCAAGGGGACAGAGGCACAGATACGCAGTATTTT,CASSQGDRGTDTQYF
TRBD1,-,TRBJ2-1,TRBV28,TGTGCCAGCAGCCTGGACAGGAGCTCCTACAATGAGCAGTTCTTC,CASSLDRSSYNEQFF
-,-,TRBJ2-3,TRBV29-1,TGCAGCGTTGGGGGGCGGGGGAATGAATGGGATACGCAGTATTTT,CSVGGRGNEWDTQYF
-,-,TRBJ2-7,TRBV4-1,TGCGCCAGCAGCCGAAACGGGATTCCGGGCGAGCAGTACTTC,CASSRNGIPGEQYF
TRBD1,-,TRBJ1-2,TRBV7-2,TGTGCCAGCAGCTGGGCGGTTTATAACAGGGGATGGGGCTACACCTTC,CASSWAVYNRGWGYTF
-,-,TRBJ1-6,TRBV5-6,TGTGCCAGCAGCTCCTTAAATTCACCCCTCCACTTT,CASSSLNSPLHF
TRBD1,-,TRBJ1-1,TRBV5-4,TGTGCCAGCAGCTCGAGGACAGGTTTTAACACTGAAGCTTTCTTT,CASSSRTGFNTEAFF
-,-,TRBJ2-6,TRBV4-3,TGCGCCAGCAGCTCATACAGCTCTGGGGCCAACGTCCTGACTTTC,CASSSYSSGANVLTF
TRBD1,-,TRBJ1-1,TRBV5-1,TGCGCCAGCAGGACCGGGACAGGGTCGAACACTGAAGCTTTCTTT,CASRTGTGSNTEAFF
-,-,TRBJ1-5,TRBV19,TGTGCCAGTAGTATCCGGGATGGCAATCAGCCCCAGCATTTT,CASSIRDGNQPQHF
TRBD2,few,TRBJ2-1,TRBV10-3,TGTGCCATCAGTGAGTCTACGGCGGGGGGGGAGAATGAGCAGTTCTTC,CAISESTAGGENEQFF
TRBD2,-,TRBJ2-3,TRBV19,TGTGCCAGTTTAACGGCCAGCGGGGGTGTGGATACGCAGTATTTT,CASLTASGGVDTQYF
TRBD1,-,TRBJ1-4,TRBV4-1,TGCGCCAGCAGCCCTGTGACAGGGATGAATGAAAAACTGTTTTTT,CASSPVTGMNEKLFF
-,-,TRBJ1-3,TRBV9,TGTGCCAGCAGCGTATCCGGGACTCCTAGCTCTGGAAACACCATATATTTT,CASSVSGTPSSGNTIYF
-,-,TRBJ2-1,TRBV6-5,TGTGCCAGCATGCCGAGTCTAGAATACAATGAGCAGTTCTTC,CASMPSLEYNEQFF
TRBD2,once,TRBJ2-1,TRBV5-1,TGCGCCAGCAGCGTCGGACTAGTGGGGATAGGGCCATTAAATGAGCAGTTCTTC,CASSVGLVGIGPLNEQFF
TRBD1,-,TRBJ2-2,TRBV6-5,TGTGCCAGCAGTTACCTCCGGGACAGGGATTCCGGGGAGCTGTTTTTT,CASSYLRDRDSGELFF
TRBD2,-,TRBJ2-7,TRBV4-3,TGCGCCAGCAGCCAAGAGCCATTCGCGGGGGGGGTGGAGCAGTACTTC,CASSQEPFAGGVEQYF
TRBD1,-,TRBJ1-6,TRBV28,TGTGCCAGCAGTTCTCAGACAGGGTGGTCACCCCTCCACTTT,CASSSQTGWSPLHF
-,-,TRBJ1-3,TRBV28,TGTGCCAGCAGGAAGAGGACAGCCCGAAACACCATATATTTT,CASRKRTARNTIYF
-,medium-sized,TRBJ1-5,TRBV6-4,TGTGCCAGCAGTGAGGACACCAATCAGCCCCAGCATTTT,CASSEDTNQPQHF
TRBD1,-,TRBJ2-7,TRBV7-9,TGTGCCAGCAGCTCACAGGGGAAGGGCTACGAGCAGTACTTC,CASSSQGKGYEQYF
-,few,TRBJ2-2,TRBV6-1,TGTGCCAGCAGCGAGGGTGGAGCGTCCGGGGAGCTGTTTTTT,CASSEGGASGELFF
TRBD1,few,TRBJ1-6,TRBV27,TGTGCCAGCAGTTCAGGCAGGGGGTCCTATAATTCACCCCTCCACTTT,CASSSGRGSYNSPLHF
TRBD1,-,TRBJ2-3,TRBV19,TGTGCCAGTAGTATGAGGTCAGACAGGGGGCGATTTCGCCTCAACCCAGATACGCAGTATTTT,CASSMRSDRGRFRLNPDTQYF
-,once,TRBJ1-6,TRBV4-1,TGCGCCAGCAGCCCCGGGGGAGGGGAGATCTCACCCCTCCACTTT,CASSPGGGEISPLHF
-,-,TRBJ2-2,TRBV6-1,TGTGCCAGCAGTCGCTCTACAGGGCAGGCCGGGGAGCTGTTTTTT,CASSRSTGQAGELFF
TRBD2,few,TRBJ2-3,TRBV6-1,TGTGCCAGCAGTGGACTAGCGGGGGGGCCAGATACGCAGTATTTT,CASSGLAGGPDTQYF
-,-,TRBJ1-2,TRBV6-5,TGTGCCAGCATCTCGGACAGAATGGGAGGCTACACCTTC,CASISDRMGGYTF
TRBD1,-,TRBJ1-2,TRBV29-1,TGCAGCGTTTTAGGGACAGGGGATGGCTACACCTTC,CSVLGTGDGYTF
TRBD2,-,TRBJ2-1,TRBV6-4,TGTGCCAGCAGTGACGGCGGGGGTTCCTACAATGAGCAGTTCTTC,CASSDGGGSYNEQFF
TRBD1,-,TRBJ1-2,TRBV30,TGTGCCTGGAGCTGGGACAGGGACGGCTACACCTTC,CAWSWDRDGYTF
TRBD1,-,TRBJ2-7,TRBV6-1,TGTGCCAGCAGGTATTCCAGGGGGAGCGAGCAGTACTTC,CASRYSRGSEQYF
-,-,TRBJ1-4,TRBV6-6,TGTGCCAGCAGTTACGTGGGGGCCGGGAATGAAAAACTGTTTTTT,CASSYVGAGNEKLFF
-,few,TRBJ1-5,TRBV10-2,TGCGCCAGCGGCCAGTATAGCAATCAGCCCCAGCATTTT,CASGQYSNQPQHF